The 10 T cell receptor beta chains below come from one sample, sequenced in a study of response to subunit inactivated influenza vaccine. TCRdb re-analysed the RT-PCR reads in MiXCR, keeping a single row per CDR3 protein. The sample yields about 190,000 distinct CDR3 sequences, around 15% seen once. Sample: CD8+ T cells sorted from PBMCs, taken around 5 days after vaccination. The receptors were sampled from a man in his fifties who received an inactivated influenza vaccine.

In this sample, this clonotype turned up a few times. This sequence joins TRBV6-1 and TRBJ1-6, with 9 bases identical to TRBD1. The CDR3 totals 15 residues. Looked up from germline, CDR1 is MNHNS and CDR2 is SASEGT. V shed 5 bases, J shed 10 bases, and the junction held 9 bases outside the gene matches. The CDR3 nucleotides are TGTGCCAGCAGTCCCGCACAGGGGGCTGGATCACCCCTCCACTTT. Encoded protein: CASSPAQGAGSPLHF.

This clonotype was picked up a small number of times. The chain recombines TRBV21-1 with TRBJ2-5; TRBD1, as called in the table, went unchecked against the DNA. TRBV21-1 is a recognized pseudogene. This CDR3 spans 16 amino acids. This CDR3 reads CASPVIPGHEKETQYF. CDR3 DNA sequence: TGTGCCAGCCCCGTAATTCCGGGACACGAAAAAGAGACCCAGTACTTC.

This clonotype was recorded many times. The gene calls are TRBV11-2 and TRBJ1-1; weak D call: TRBD1 (5 bases). In germline, CDR1 is SGHAT, CDR2 FQNNGV. This CDR3 comprises 15 residues. The V and J ends lost 1 base and 4 bases respectively, with 13 bases between them. The DNA of the CDR3 is TGTGCCAGCAGCTTAGGAACAGGACTGGCCACTGAAGCTTTCTTT. This gives the protein CASSLGTGLATEAFF.

This clonotype was seen repeatedly, ten times or more. This chain joins TRBV3-1 and TRBJ2-5, with D possibly called TRBD1 or TRBD2 (5 bases each). The CDR3 spans 14 residues. Germline CDR1 reads LGHDT; CDR2 reads YNNKEL (reference sequence). V lost 2 bases and J 5 bases, leaving 12 bases between the germline ends. The CDR3 coding sequence is TGTGCCAGCAGCCAATACGGGACGGGTGAGACCCAGTACTTC. It translates to CASSQYGTGETQYF.

The V gene is TRBV2, the J gene TRBJ2-1; D is unresolved. Per the germline V gene, CDR1 is SNHLY and CDR2 is FYNNEI. The CDR3 length is 12 residues. The V end lost 5 bases, the J end lost 15 bases, and 17 bases lay between the germline ends. CDR3 region: CASSSRPADGFF. The CDR3 coding sequence is TGTGCCAGCAGTTCCCGACCAGCAGATGGGTTCTTC.

Here the CDR3 reads CSAREGGYTEAFF. CDR3 in DNA: TGCAGTGCTAGAGAAGGGGGATACACTGAAGCTTTCTTT. V and J are TRBV20-1 and TRBJ1-1; perhaps TRBD1 as D (6 bases). Per germline, CDR1 DFQATT and CDR2 SNEGSKA (reference sequence). The CDR3 is made up of 13 amino acids. Trimming shortened V by 0 bases and J by 3 bases, and 8 bases separated the two germline ends.

The chain has TRBV12-3 or TRBV12-4 and TRBJ1-1, with D possibly TRBD1 on 5 matching bases. CDR3 length equals 15 residues. Between the trimmed V and J ends, which lost 8 bases and 4 bases, there was a span of 20 bases. Here the CDR3 reads CASGPSQGGLTEAFF. The DNA of the CDR3 is TGTGCCAGCGGACCTAGTCAGGGTGGTCTCACTGAAGCTTTCTTT.

This chain connects TRBV28 to TRBJ2-1; 8 nucleotides agree with TRBD1. The CDR3 covers 17 residues. Germline V CDR1 and CDR2: MDHEN, SYDVKM. The ends lost 4 bases at V and 3 bases at J; junction bases unmatched: 11. The CDR3 is CASSSDLRGQIYNEQFF. The CDR3 nucleotides are TGTGCCAGCAGTTCAGATCTCAGGGGGCAGATCTACAATGAGCAGTTCTTC.

The genes are TRBV5-5 and TRBJ2-3; perhaps TRBD1 as D (6 bases). Germline V gene data show CDR1 as SGHKS and CDR2 as YYEKEE (reference sequence). The CDR3 runs to 15 residues. V shed 1 base and J shed 6 bases, with 15 bases lying between them. The CDR3 sequence: CASSLWQGITDTQYF. CDR3 nucleotides: TGTGCCAGCAGCTTGTGGCAGGGGATTACGGATACGCAGTATTTT.

This sequence joins TRBV7-9 and TRBJ2-7; D is unclear. This CDR3 contains 13 residues. Per the germline V gene, CDR1 is SEHNR and CDR2 is FQNEAQ (reference sequence). V gave up 6 bases and J gave up 7 bases, with 16 bases separating them. CDR3 coding DNA: TGTGCCAGCAGTTCAACACTCGAGGAGGAGCAGTACTTC. Translated, it gives CASSSTLEEEQYF. The full variable domain, completed using reference TRBV7-9 and TRBJ2-7, is DTGVSQNPRHKITKRGQNVTFRCDPISEHNRLYWYRQTLGQGPEFLTYFQNEAQLEKSRLLSDRFSAERPKGSFSTLEIQRTEQGDSAMYLCASSSTLEEEQYFGPGTRLTVT.